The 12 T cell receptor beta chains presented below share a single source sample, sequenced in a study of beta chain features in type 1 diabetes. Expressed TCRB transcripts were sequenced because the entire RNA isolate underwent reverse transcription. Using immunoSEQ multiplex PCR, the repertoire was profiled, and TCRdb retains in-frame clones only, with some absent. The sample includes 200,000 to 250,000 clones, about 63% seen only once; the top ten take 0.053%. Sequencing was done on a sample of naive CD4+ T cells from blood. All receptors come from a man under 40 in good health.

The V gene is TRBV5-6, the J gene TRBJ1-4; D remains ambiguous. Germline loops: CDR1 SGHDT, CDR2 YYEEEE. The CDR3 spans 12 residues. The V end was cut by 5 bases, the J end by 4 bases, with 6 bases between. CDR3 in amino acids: CASSRLNEKLFF. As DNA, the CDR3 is TGTGCCAGCAGTCGGCTTAATGAAAAACTGTTTTTT. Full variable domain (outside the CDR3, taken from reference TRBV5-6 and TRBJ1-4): DAGVTQSPTHLIKTRGQQVTLRCSPKSGHDTVSWYQQALGQGPQFIFQYYEEEERQRGNFPDRFSGHQFPNYSSELNVNALLLGDSALYLCASSRLNEKLFFGSGTQLSVL.

The CDR3 region has the DNA TGTGCCTGGACTACAGGGGATTATGGCTACACCTTC. It specifies CAWTTGDYGYTF. The gene calls are TRBV30 and TRBJ1-2; TRBD1 matches at 7 bases. V dropped 4 bases and J dropped 5; count of bases not matched to a gene: 4. The CDR3 loop spans 12 amino acids. CDR1 is GTSNPN and CDR2 is SVGIG in the germline V gene (reference sequence).

CDR3 nucleotides: TGTGCCAGCAGCTTCCCCTCTACATATACTGGGGCCAACGTCCTGACTTTC. Amino acids: CASSFPSTYTGANVLTF. J is TRBJ2-6 and V is TRBV7-9; D not certain. The CDR3 has 17 residues. CDR1 is SEHNR and CDR2 is FQNEAQ in the germline V gene (reference sequence). Trimming stripped 3 bases from V and 2 bases from J, with 14 bases between. Full variable domain (rest looked up from reference TRBV7-9 and TRBJ2-6): DTGVSQNPRHKITKRGQNVTFRCDPISEHNRLYWYRQTLGQGPEFLTYFQNEAQLEKSRLLSDRFSAERPKGSFSTLEIQRTEQGDSAMYLCASSFPSTYTGANVLTFGAGSRLTVL.

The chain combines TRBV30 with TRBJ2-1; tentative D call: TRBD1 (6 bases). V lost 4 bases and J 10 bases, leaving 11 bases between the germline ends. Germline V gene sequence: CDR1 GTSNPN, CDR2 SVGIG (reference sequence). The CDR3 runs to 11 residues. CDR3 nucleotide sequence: TGTGCCTGGACGTCCGGGACAGAGCAGTTCTTC. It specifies CAWTSGTEQFF.

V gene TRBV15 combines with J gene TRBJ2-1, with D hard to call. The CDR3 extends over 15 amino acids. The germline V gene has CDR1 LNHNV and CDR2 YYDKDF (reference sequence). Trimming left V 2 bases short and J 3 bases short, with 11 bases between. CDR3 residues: CATSRRTVLYNEQFF. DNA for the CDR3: TGTGCCACCAGCAGACGGACGGTCCTCTACAATGAGCAGTTCTTC.

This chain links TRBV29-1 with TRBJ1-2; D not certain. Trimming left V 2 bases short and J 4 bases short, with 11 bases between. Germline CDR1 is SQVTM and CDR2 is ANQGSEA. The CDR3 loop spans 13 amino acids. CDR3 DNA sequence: TGCAGCGTTGAACATAATGTGGGCTATGGCTACACCTTC. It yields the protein CSVEHNVGYGYTF.

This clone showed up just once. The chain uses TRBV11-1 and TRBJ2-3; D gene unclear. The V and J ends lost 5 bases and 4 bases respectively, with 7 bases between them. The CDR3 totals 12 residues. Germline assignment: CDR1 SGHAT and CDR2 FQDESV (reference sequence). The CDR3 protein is CASSKQADTQYF. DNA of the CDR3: TGTGCCAGCAGCAAGCAGGCAGATACGCAGTATTTT.

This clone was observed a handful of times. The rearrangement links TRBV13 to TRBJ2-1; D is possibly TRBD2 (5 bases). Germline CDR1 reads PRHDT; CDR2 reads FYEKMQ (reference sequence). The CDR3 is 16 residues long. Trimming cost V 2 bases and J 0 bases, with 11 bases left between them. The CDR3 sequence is CASSLTWSGSYNEQFF. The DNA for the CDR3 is TGTGCCAGCAGCTTAACTTGGAGCGGCTCCTACAATGAGCAGTTCTTC.

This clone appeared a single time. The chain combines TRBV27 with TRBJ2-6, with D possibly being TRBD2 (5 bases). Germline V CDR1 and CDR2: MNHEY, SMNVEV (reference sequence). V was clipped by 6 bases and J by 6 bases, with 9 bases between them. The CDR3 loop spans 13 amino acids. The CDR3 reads CASSGGPANVLTF. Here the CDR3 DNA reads TGTGCCAGCAGCGGAGGTCCGGCCAACGTCCTGACTTTC.

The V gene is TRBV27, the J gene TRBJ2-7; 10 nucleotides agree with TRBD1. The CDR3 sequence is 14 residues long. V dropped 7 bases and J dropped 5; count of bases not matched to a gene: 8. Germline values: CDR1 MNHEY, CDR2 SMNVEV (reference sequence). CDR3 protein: CASNRQGAGDEQYF. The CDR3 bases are TGTGCCAGCAACAGACAGGGGGCCGGAGACGAGCAGTACTTC.

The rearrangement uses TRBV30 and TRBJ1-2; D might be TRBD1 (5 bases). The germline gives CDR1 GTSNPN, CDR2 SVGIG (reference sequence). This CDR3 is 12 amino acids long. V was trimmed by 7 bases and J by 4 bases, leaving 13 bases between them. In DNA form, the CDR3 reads TGTGCCTCCCTCGGGGCCTTCTATGGCTACACCTTC. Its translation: CASLGAFYGYTF.

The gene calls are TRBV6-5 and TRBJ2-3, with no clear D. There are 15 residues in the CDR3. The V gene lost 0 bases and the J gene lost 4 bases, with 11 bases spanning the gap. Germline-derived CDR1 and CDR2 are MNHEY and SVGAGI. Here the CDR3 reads CASSYSGNTPDTQYF. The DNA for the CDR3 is TGTGCCAGCAGTTACTCGGGGAACACTCCAGATACGCAGTATTTT.